This T cell receptor beta chain emerged from a study of persistence of HIV-infected CD4 T cells. The sample holds one count of this clone. The target antigen is unknown. The germline V and J ends were trimmed by 8 bases and 3 bases, with 15 bases remaining between them. The CDR3 has 14 residues. Germline CDR1 is WNHNN and CDR2 is SYGVQD (reference sequence). The immunoSEQ assay was version 4, run in survey mode. The repertoire was sequenced with immunoSEQ multiplex PCR; TCRdb's copy has only in-frame clones and lacks some. The sample shows about 51,000 clones, 85% to 90% of them seen only once. Cells were stimulated nonspecifically with anti-CD3/anti-CD28 magnetic beads. Responding CD4+ T cells were sorted by upregulation of both CD40 ligand and CD69.

The rearrangement joins TRBV10-1 to TRBJ2-3; D might be TRBD1 (5 bases). The sequence was collected from an adult woman with HIV who was CMV-seropositive. The material was CD4+ T cells sorted from PBMCs after roughly 20-hour stimulation, obtained from a patient who received antiretroviral therapy. The CDR3 bases are TGCGCCAGCTTCTCTTCAGGGTTAACAGATACGCAGTATTTT. Encoded protein: CASFSSGLTDTQYF.